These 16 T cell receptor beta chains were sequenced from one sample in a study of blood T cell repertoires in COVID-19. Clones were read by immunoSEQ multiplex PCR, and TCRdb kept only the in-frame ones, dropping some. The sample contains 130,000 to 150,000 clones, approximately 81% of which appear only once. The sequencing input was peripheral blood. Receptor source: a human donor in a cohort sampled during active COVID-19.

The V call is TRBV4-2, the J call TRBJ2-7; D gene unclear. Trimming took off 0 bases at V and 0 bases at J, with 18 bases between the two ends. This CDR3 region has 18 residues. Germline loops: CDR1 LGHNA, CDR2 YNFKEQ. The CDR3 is CASSQELLLPWSSYEQYF. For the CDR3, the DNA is TGTGCCAGCAGCCAAGAGCTCTTGCTGCCCTGGAGCTCCTACGAGCAGTACTTC.

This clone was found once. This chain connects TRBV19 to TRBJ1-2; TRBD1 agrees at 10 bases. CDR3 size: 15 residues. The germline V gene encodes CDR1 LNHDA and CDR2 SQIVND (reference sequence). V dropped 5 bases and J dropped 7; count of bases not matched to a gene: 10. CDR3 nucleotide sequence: TGTGCCAGTAGTGGCACGGGACAGGGGAAAAGTGGCTACACCTTC. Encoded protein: CASSGTGQGKSGYTF.

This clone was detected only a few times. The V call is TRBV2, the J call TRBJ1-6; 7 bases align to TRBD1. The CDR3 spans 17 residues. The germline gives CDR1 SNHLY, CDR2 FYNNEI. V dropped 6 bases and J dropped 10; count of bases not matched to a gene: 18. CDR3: CASRLTISGGSGSPLHF. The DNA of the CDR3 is TGTGCCAGCAGGCTTACCATTTCAGGGGGATCGGGGTCACCCCTCCACTTT.

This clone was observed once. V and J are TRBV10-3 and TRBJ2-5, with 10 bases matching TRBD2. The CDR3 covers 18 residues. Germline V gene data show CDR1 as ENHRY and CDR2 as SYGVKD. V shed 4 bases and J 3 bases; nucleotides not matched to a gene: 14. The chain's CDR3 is CAISAGGLGLAGEETQYF. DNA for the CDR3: TGTGCCATCAGTGCCGGGGGGCTGGGGCTAGCGGGAGAAGAGACCCAGTACTTC.

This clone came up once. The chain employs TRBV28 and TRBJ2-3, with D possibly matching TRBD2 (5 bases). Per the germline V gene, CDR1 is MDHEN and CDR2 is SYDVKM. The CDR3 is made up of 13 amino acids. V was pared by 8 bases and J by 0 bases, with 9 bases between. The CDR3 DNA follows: TGTGCCAGCTTGACGGGGAGCACAGATACGCAGTATTTT. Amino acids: CASLTGSTDTQYF. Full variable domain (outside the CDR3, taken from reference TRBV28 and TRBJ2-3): DVKVTQSSRYLVKRTGEKVFLECVQDMDHENMFWYRQDPGLGLRLIYFSYDVKMKEKGDIPEGYSVSREKKERFSLILESASTNQTSMYLCASLTGSTDTQYFGPGTRLTVL.

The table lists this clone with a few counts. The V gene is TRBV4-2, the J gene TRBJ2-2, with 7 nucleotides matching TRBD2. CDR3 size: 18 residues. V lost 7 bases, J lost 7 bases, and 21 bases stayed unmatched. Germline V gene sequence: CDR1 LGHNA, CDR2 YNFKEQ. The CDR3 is CASTADGRERGRVGELFF. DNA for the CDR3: TGTGCCAGCACCGCGGACGGTCGGGAGCGGGGAAGGGTCGGGGAGCTGTTTTTT.

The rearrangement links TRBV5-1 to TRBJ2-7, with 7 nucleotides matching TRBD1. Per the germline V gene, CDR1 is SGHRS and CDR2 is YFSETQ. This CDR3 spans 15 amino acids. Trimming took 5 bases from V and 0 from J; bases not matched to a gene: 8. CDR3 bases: TGCGCCAGCAGACCACAGGGGCCGAGCTCCTACGAGCAGTACTTC. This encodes CASRPQGPSSYEQYF. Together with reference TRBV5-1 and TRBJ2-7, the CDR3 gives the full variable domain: KAGVTQTPRYLIKTRGQQVTLSCSPISGHRSVSWYQQTPGQGLQFLFEYFSETQRNKGNFPGRFSGRQFSNSRSEMNVSTLELGDSALYLCASRPQGPSSYEQYFGPGTRLTVT.

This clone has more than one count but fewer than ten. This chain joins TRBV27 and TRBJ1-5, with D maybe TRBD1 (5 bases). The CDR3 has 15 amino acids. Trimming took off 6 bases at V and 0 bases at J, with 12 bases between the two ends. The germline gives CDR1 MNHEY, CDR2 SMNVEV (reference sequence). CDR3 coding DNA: TGTGCCAGCAGCCCAGGGCCTTATAGCAATCAGCCCCAGCATTTT. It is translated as CASSPGPYSNQPQHF.

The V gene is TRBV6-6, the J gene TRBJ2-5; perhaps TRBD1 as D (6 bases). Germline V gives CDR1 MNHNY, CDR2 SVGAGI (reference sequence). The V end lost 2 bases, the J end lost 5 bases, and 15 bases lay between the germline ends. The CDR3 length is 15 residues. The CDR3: CASSYAFRDKETQYF. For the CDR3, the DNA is TGTGCCAGCAGTTACGCGTTCAGGGACAAGGAGACCCAGTACTTC.

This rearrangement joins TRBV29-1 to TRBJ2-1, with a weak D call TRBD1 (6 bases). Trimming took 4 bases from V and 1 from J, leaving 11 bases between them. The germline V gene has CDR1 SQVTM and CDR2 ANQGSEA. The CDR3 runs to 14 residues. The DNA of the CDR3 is TGCAGCGTTGGCAGGGGTGGGTCCTACAATGAGCAGTTCTTC. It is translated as CSVGRGGSYNEQFF.

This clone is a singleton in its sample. DNA for the CDR3: TGCAGCGTTGTCGGACAGGGGACCCTATTAAAAGAGACCCAGTACTTC. It yields the protein CSVVGQGTLLKETQYF. The chain has TRBV29-1 and TRBJ2-5, with 9 positions matching TRBD1. CDR1 is SQVTM, CDR2 ANQGSEA, per germline. V lost 4 bases to trimming and J lost 3 bases; unmatched junction nucleotides: 12. The length of the CDR3 is 16 residues.

CDR3 DNA sequence: TGTGCCAGCAGCGGCCAGGGGGCTGAGGAGACCCAGTACTTC. Encoded protein: CASSGQGAEETQYF. The chain has TRBV9 and TRBJ2-5, with TRBD1 identical over 8 bases. The germline CDR1 and CDR2 sequences are SGDLS and YYNGEE. CDR3 length equals 14 residues. The J segment lost 5 bases and the V segment lost 3 bases, leaving 6 bases of the junction unmatched. The whole variable domain, filled in from reference TRBV9 and TRBJ2-5, reads DSGVTQTPKHLITATGQRVTLRCSPRSGDLSVYWYQQSLDQGLQFLIQYYNGEERAKGNILERFSAQQFPDLHSELNLSSLELGDSALYFCASSGQGAEETQYFGPGTRLLVL.

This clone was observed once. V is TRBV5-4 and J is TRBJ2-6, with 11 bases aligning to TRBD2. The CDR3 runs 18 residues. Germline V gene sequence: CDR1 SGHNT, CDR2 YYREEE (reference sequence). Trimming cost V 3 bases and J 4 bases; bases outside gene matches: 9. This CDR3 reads CASSSPTSGTTGANVLTF. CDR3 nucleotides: TGTGCCAGCAGCTCCCCGACTAGCGGGACTACCGGGGCCAACGTCCTGACTTTC.

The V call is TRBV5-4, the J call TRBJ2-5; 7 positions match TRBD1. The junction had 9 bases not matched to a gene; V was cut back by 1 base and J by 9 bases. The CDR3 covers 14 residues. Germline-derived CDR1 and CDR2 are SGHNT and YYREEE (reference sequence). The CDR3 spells CASSLTGEGVAQYF. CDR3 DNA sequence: TGTGCCAGCAGCTTGACAGGGGAAGGAGTGGCCCAGTACTTC.

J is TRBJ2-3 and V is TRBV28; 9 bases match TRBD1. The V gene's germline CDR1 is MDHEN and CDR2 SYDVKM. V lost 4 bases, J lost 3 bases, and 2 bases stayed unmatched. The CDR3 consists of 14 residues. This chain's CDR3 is CASSSTGGTDTQYF. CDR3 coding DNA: TGTGCCAGCAGTTCGACAGGGGGTACAGATACGCAGTATTTT.

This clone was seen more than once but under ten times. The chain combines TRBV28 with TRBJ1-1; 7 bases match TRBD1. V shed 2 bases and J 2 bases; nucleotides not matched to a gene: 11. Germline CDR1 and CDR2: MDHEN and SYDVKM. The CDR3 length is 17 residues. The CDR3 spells CASSLKGASFTNTEAFF. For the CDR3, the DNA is TGTGCCAGCAGTTTAAAGGGGGCTTCTTTTACTAACACTGAAGCTTTCTTT.